A single sample is the source of the 8 T cell receptor beta chains below, sequenced in a study of sequential checkpoint blockade in melanoma. Treatment defined: randomized to nivolumab then ipilimumab (arm A) or the reverse (arm B). Sequenced by immunoSEQ multiplex PCR; TCRdb stores in-frame clones only, minus some. Counted here are around 19,000 clones, around four fifths occurring once; the ten biggest clones make up about half. The source was CD8+ T cells sorted from blood (inferred from file names), collected from a patient given nivolumab and ipilimumab in sequence. Receptors were obtained from a human donor with melanoma.

The chain joins TRBV5-6 to TRBJ1-2; TRBD1 matches at 7 bases. Germline-derived CDR1 and CDR2 are SGHDT and YYEEEE. This CDR3 region has 15 residues. J was trimmed by 8 bases and V by 0 bases; bases with no gene match: 10. The CDR3 loop reads CASSLVGEGARGYTF. CDR3 bases: TGTGCCAGCAGCTTGGTCGGAGAGGGGGCGCGAGGCTACACCTTC.

This clone was counted between two and nine times. V gene TRBV27 combines with J gene TRBJ2-3; TRBD2 matches 8 bases. With V trimmed by 7 bases and J by 5 bases, 11 bases remained unmatched. This CDR3 has 15 amino acids. Germline V gene sequence: CDR1 MNHEY, CDR2 SMNVEV (reference sequence). The CDR3 region has the DNA TGTGCCAGCACAACCGTCGAGCGGGGGATAGATACGCAGTATTTT. This translates into CASTTVERGIDTQYF.

The V gene is TRBV6-5, the J gene TRBJ2-3; 8 bases map to TRBD2. J lost 3 bases, V lost 4 bases, and 9 bases had no gene match. The germline CDR1 and CDR2 sequences are MNHEY and SVGAGI. This CDR3 is built from 16 residues. CDR3 amino acids: CASSFSGTSGTDTQYF. CDR3 nucleotides: TGTGCCAGCAGTTTTTCCGGGACTAGTGGAACAGATACGCAGTATTTT.

The V and J genes are TRBV2 and TRBJ2-2; D unresolved. The CDR3 is 14 residues long. The V gene's germline CDR1 is SNHLY and CDR2 FYNNEI. Trimming left V 2 bases short and J 6 bases short, with 10 bases between. The CDR3 sequence is CASSESGFAGELFF. Written as DNA, the CDR3 is TGTGCCAGCAGTGAATCCGGGTTCGCCGGGGAGCTGTTTTTT.

The chain is built from TRBV27 and TRBJ2-2; D gene uncertain. This CDR3 region has 11 residues. Per the germline V gene, CDR1 is MNHEY and CDR2 is SMNVEV (reference sequence). V lost 6 bases and J 6 bases, leaving 5 bases between the germline ends. The CDR3, as DNA: TGTGCCAGCAGATTCGCCGGGGAGCTGTTTTTT. This codes for CASRFAGELFF.

The chain carries TRBV6-5 and TRBJ2-2; D is unresolved. The ends were cut back, 2 bases at V and 1 base at J, with 5 bases in the middle. This CDR3 region has 14 residues. The germline V gene has CDR1 MNHEY and CDR2 SVGAGI. CDR3 amino acids: CASSYGRNTGELFF. For the CDR3, the DNA is TGTGCCAGCAGTTACGGGCGGAACACCGGGGAGCTGTTTTTT.

In the case of this clone: Lacking the conserved final phenylalanine or tryptophan, this CDR3 likely reflects a read error. The genes are TRBV15 and TRBJ1-5; 8 nucleotides agree with TRBD1. The CDR3 is 15 residues long. Per the germline V gene, CDR1 is LNHNV and CDR2 is YYDKDF (reference sequence). The CDR3 protein is CATSSVQGGHQSQHS. The CDR3 DNA is TGTGCCACCAGCAGTGTACAGGGGGGACATCAGTCCCAGCATTCT.

This clone has more than one count but fewer than ten. V is TRBV13 and J is TRBJ2-7; no firm D call. From germline, CDR1 is PRHDT and CDR2 FYEKMQ (reference sequence). Trimming removed 4 bases from V and 4 bases from J, with 14 bases in between. The CDR3 has 14 residues. This CDR3 reads CASSSPRDKYEQYF. As DNA, the CDR3 is TGTGCCAGCAGCTCCCCCCGAGATAAGTACGAGCAGTACTTC.